Many counts were recorded for the clone carrying this TCR beta chain. Regarding time point: newly diagnosed GD, antithyroid drugs for less than 3 months. PBMC-derived RNA was used for the TCR library. This CDR3 is 15 amino acids long. Trimming pared 2 bases from V and 0 bases from J, leaving 11 bases between. Germline V gene data show CDR1 as MDHEN and CDR2 as SYDVKM. The data were obtained in a study of regulatory T cells in long-lasting Graves disease. Investigators prepared the TCR beta libraries by applying iRepertoire HTBI primers and Arm-PCR of CDR3 regions. Via MiXCR, TCRdb re-called the multiplex PCR reads, giving one row per CDR3 protein. The data hold approximately 400,000 distinct CDR3 sequences, with 15% observed a single time. These data also featured in a second study, about T cells in Graves' hyperthyroidism and ophthalmopathy. That source reports: The HTBI primer set drove a first-round RT-PCR of the TCR CDR3.

The TCR comes from a woman aged 40 to 50 with Graves disease. The V call is TRBV28, the J call TRBJ2-7, with unresolved D. This sample comprised peripheral blood mononuclear cells (PBMCs), obtained at new diagnosis, from a patient treated with antithyroid drugs. CDR3 amino acids: CASSLRDTSSYEQYF. The DNA for the CDR3 is TGTGCCAGCAGTTTAAGAGACACCTCCTCCTACGAGCAGTACTTC.